This record looks at one T cell receptor (beta chain) sequence and its context. The antigen remains undetermined. The sample is drawn from a study of T cells after yellow fever vaccination. Study as a whole: Preparation used SMART-Seq v4 Ultra Low Input for the low-cell-number fractions.

Generation of TCR cDNA used 5'RACE template switching (which added a universal primer site and UMIs). TCRdb re-derived calls from the 5' RACE reads in MiXCR, one entry per CDR3 protein. The table has some 340,000 distinct CDR3 sequences, around 11% seen once. The study, taken as a whole, reports: Clonotypes appearing in both CD4 and CD8 compartments existed, and their share was small. Most clones from primary vaccination were detected again post-booster (just under 97% CD4, approximately 90% CD8).

This receptor was obtained from a man aged 18 to 30 who received the YFV17D yellow fever vaccine. The source was CD4+ T cells sorted from PBMCs, collected 45 days after the yellow fever booster vaccination.

The CDR3 bases are TGTGCCAGCAGCTCAGGACTAGCGGGGGTGACCGGGGAGCTGTTTTTT. As protein: CASSSGLAGVTGELFF. The chain couples TRBV7-8 to TRBJ2-2, with 13 bases identical to TRBD2. Germline CDR1 is SGHVS and CDR2 is FQNEAQ. The CDR3 is made up of 16 amino acids. V lost 4 bases to trimming and J lost 5 bases; unmatched junction nucleotides: 4.